The sequence of this TCR beta chain was determined in a study of T cells in localized non-small cell lung cancer. This CDR3 is built from 16 residues. With 2 bases clipped from V and 0 bases from J, the junction kept 4 bases outside the gene matches. The germline V gene encodes CDR1 ENHRY and CDR2 SYGVKD. Sequencing was performed with immunoSEQ multiplex PCR; in TCRdb, only in-frame clones are kept and a portion is missing. The sample holds 20,000 to 25,000 clones, 75% to 90% seen once. The sequences come from peripheral blood, collected before any cancer treatment. The origin of this receptor is a male donor aged 60 or older with stage II squamous cell lung carcinoma. The rearrangement uses TRBV10-3 and TRBJ2-3, with 8 bases lining up with TRBD2. CDR3 protein: CAISEGSGASTDTQYF. The CDR3, as DNA: TGTGCCATCAGTGAGGGTAGCGGGGCCAGCACAGATACGCAGTATTTT.